The entry that follows covers one TCR beta chain sequence. As yet, its antigen is unknown. Germline V gene lookup returns CDR1 LGHNA and CDR2 YSLEER. CDR3 length: 17 amino acids. TCRdb reanalyzed the 5' RACE reads, giving one entry per CDR3 protein sequence and no DNA. Reported are 210,000 or so distinct CDR3 sequences; the ten largest clones contain roughly 7.7%. These data are taken from a study of monozygotic twins with inflammatory bowel disease. General study points: Repertoire likeness was no different across concordant and discordant twins, perhaps owing to restricted power. Among T cells, the various subtypes were not distinguishable. Differing immunosuppressive treatments may have added variability to patient repertoires. IBD patients share fewer clonotypes with other people than healthy twins do, especially with disease activity.

Sequenced material: blood. This sequence was found in a human donor with ulcerative colitis or Crohn's disease, or a healthy co-twin of an affected twin (not recorded which). The J gene is TRBJ2-7, the V gene TRBV4-3; with no DNA, the TCRdb D assignment of TRBD2 cannot be verified. This chain's CDR3 is CASSDWALLGGPYEQYF.